This TCR beta chain was documented in a study of blood T cell repertoires in COVID-19. Study-level background: Acute and convalescent COVID-19 specimens originated in the United States, Italy and Spain. The analysed material was cDNA or gDNA that came from T cells, B-cell-depleted T cells, or PBMCs.

Per the original methods: Amplification from reference gene primers served as the basis for estimated nucleated cell counts. Sequencing was performed with immunoSEQ multiplex PCR; in TCRdb, only in-frame clones are kept and a portion is missing. The V and J calls and clone size were taken over from that table, and D and trimming were inferred from the DNA. Among 95,000 to 150,000 clones listed, more than 75% were seen once. Sequenced sample: peripheral blood. This clonotype was obtained from a woman in her sixties or seventies with acute or convalescent COVID-19.

The CDR3: CASSPSLGARNSPLHF. The CDR3 DNA follows: TGTGCCAGCAGCCCCTCGCTGGGGGCTAGGAATTCACCCCTCCACTTT. V and J are TRBV3-1 (or the pseudogene TRBV3-2) and TRBJ1-6; D perhaps matches TRBD1 (6 bases). The germline V gene has CDR1 LGHDT and CDR2 YNNKEL (reference sequence). V dropped 4 bases and J dropped 7 bases, with 17 bases sitting between them. This CDR3 spans 16 amino acids.